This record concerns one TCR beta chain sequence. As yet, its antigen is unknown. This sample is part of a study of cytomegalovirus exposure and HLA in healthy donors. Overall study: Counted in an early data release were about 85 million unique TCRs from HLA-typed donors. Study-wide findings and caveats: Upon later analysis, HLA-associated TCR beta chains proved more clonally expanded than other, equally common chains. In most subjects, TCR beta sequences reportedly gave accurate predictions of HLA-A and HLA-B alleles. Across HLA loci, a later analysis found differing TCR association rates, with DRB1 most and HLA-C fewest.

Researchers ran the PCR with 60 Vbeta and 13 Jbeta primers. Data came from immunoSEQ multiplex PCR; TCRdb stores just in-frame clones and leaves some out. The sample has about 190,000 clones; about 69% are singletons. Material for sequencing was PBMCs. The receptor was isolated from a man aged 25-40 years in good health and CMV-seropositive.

The CDR3 DNA reads as TGCGCCAGCAGCCAACCCAGGGAGGGGTGGACCAAAAACATTCAGTACTTC. This encodes CASSQPREGWTKNIQYF. The rearrangement links TRBV4-1 to TRBJ2-4, with 7 bases fitting TRBD2. Trimming cost V 2 bases and J 2 bases; bases outside gene matches: 9. Germline values: CDR1 MGHRA, CDR2 YSYEKL. There are 17 residues in the CDR3.